The 20 T cell receptor beta chains presented below share a single source sample, sequenced in a study of cytomegalovirus exposure and HLA in healthy donors (TCRdb year 2017). Libraries came from the immunoSEQ multiplex PCR assay. For the multiplex PCR, a mixture combining 60 forward primers for TCR Vbeta segments and 13 reverse primers for TCR Jbeta segments was used. What TCRdb holds here is the immuneACCESS table cut down to in-frame rearrangements. Part of the clones is not present; checked against another copy, under half of the missing clones reflect an unresolved V gene, and the others are unexplained. Recorded for this sample are about 150,000 clones; approximately 80% of them occurred a single time. The biggest ten clones account for roughly 2% of the sample. The specimen sequenced was PBMCs. These receptors originate from a woman in her thirties or forties in good health and CMV-seronegative.

The chain combines TRBV7-6 with TRBJ2-1, with TRBD2 identical over 10 bases. The trim removed 5 bases at V and 3 bases at J, leaving 7 bases unmatched. CDR1 SGHVS and CDR2 FNYEAQ come from the germline V gene. The CDR3 runs 16 residues. CDR3 nucleotides: TGTGCCAGCAGCCCCGGACTAGCGGATCACTACAATGAGCAGTTCTTC. It yields the protein CASSPGLADHYNEQFF.

With regard to this clone: The same CDR3 is also encoded by other DNA sequences in this sample. The chain joins TRBV7-2 to TRBJ1-2, with a possible D match to TRBD1 (6 bases). With 5 bases removed from V and 2 bases from J, the gap between germline ends came to 9 bases. There are 13 residues in the CDR3. The germline V gene encodes CDR1 SGHTA and CDR2 FQGNSA. In nucleotides, the CDR3 is TGTGCCAGCAGCCTGGACAGCAACTATGGCTACACCTTC. Amino acid sequence: CASSLDSNYGYTF.

The gene calls are TRBV19 and TRBJ2-7, with D perhaps matching TRBD1 (6 bases). Germline lookup yields CDR1 LNHDA and CDR2 SQIVND (reference sequence). The CDR3 loop spans 13 amino acids. The V and J ends lost 3 bases and 1 base respectively, with 7 bases between them. Here the CDR3 reads CASSIDRSYEQYF. The CDR3 DNA follows: TGTGCCAGTAGTATCGACAGGTCCTACGAGCAGTACTTC.

V gene TRBV6-1 combines with J gene TRBJ2-5, with a tentative D call TRBD2 (6 bases). Per the germline V gene, CDR1 is MNHNS and CDR2 is SASEGT. The CDR3 is 14 residues long. Trimming took 3 bases from V and 2 from J, leaving 10 bases between them. CDR3 bases: TGTGCCAGCAGTGAGGGCCGGGGGCAAGAGACCCAGTACTTC. Residues: CASSEGRGQETQYF.

The V gene is TRBV18, the J gene TRBJ2-2; 8 bases are shared with TRBD1. The J segment lost 6 bases and the V segment lost 2 bases, leaving 8 bases of the junction unmatched. This CDR3 spans 16 amino acids. CDR1 is KGHSH and CDR2 is LQKENI in the germline V gene. The CDR3 bases are TGTGCCAGCTCACCAAGAGCAGGGGGCGCCTCCGGGGAGCTGTTTTTT. Translated, it gives CASSPRAGGASGELFF.

The V call is TRBV28, the J call TRBJ2-5; TRBD1 matches at 7 bases. J was trimmed by 2 bases and V by 5 bases; bases with no gene match: 11. The length of the CDR3 is 16 residues. The germline V gene has CDR1 MDHEN and CDR2 SYDVKM. The CDR3 reads CASSASWTGSQETQYF. For the CDR3, the DNA is TGTGCCAGCAGTGCCTCCTGGACAGGCTCACAAGAGACCCAGTACTTC.

The CDR3 spells CASSHRAISHNEQFF. In nucleotides, the CDR3 is TGCGCCAGCAGCCACAGGGCCATTTCACACAATGAGCAGTTCTTC. The chain joins TRBV4-1 to TRBJ2-1, with D possibly TRBD1 on 5 matching bases. Trimming stripped 3 bases from V and 5 bases from J, with 14 bases between. The CDR3 has 15 residues. Germline assignment: CDR1 MGHRA and CDR2 YSYEKL.

This clone appeared a few times. The chain uses TRBV7-9 and TRBJ1-5; no definite D call. The V end was cut by 5 bases, the J end by 6 bases, with 14 bases between. Germline CDR1 reads SEHNR; CDR2 reads FQNEAQ (reference sequence). This CDR3 is 14 amino acids long. The CDR3 protein is CASSEEGRTQPQHF. CDR3 DNA: TGTGCCAGCAGCGAAGAGGGCAGAACTCAGCCCCAGCATTTT.

The V gene is TRBV10-1, the J gene TRBJ2-7, with D maybe TRBD1 (5 bases). From germline, CDR1 is WNHNN and CDR2 SYGVQD (reference sequence). The CDR3 sequence is 14 residues long. Trimming pared 6 bases from V and 3 bases from J, leaving 15 bases between. CDR3 sequence (DNA): TGCGCCAGCAGACTCGACGACAGTTACTACGAGCAGTACTTC. Translated, it gives CASRLDDSYYEQYF.

This clone turned up a few times. The rearrangement links TRBV19 to TRBJ2-4; 10 nucleotides line up with TRBD2. J was trimmed by 1 base and V by 7 bases; bases with no gene match: 7. This CDR3 contains 16 residues. Germline assignment: CDR1 LNHDA and CDR2 SQIVND (reference sequence). CDR3 residues: CASIGSGRDAKNIQYF. Written as DNA, the CDR3 is TGTGCCAGTATTGGGAGCGGGAGGGACGCCAAAAACATTCAGTACTTC.

V usage is TRBV6-1 and J usage is TRBJ2-7, with 7 bases that match TRBD2. This CDR3 region has 15 residues. The V segment lost 6 bases and the J segment 0 bases; nucleotides outside the gene matches: 8. Germline CDR1 and CDR2: MNHNS and SASEGT. The CDR3 here is CASSSLATGSYEQYF. The CDR3 DNA reads as TGTGCCAGCAGCTCACTAGCGACTGGCTCCTACGAGCAGTACTTC.

The chain carries TRBV6-6 and TRBJ1-2; no firm D call. Trimming removed 6 bases at V and 1 base at J, with 6 bases between. The CDR3 has 12 amino acids. CDR1 and CDR2 from the germline V gene are MNHNY and SVGAGI (reference sequence). CDR3 residues: CASSPSNYGYTF. The CDR3 DNA reads as TGTGCCAGCAGCCCGAGTAACTATGGCTACACCTTC.

The V gene is TRBV4-1, the J gene TRBJ1-3; TRBD1 aligns across 7 bases. CDR1 is MGHRA and CDR2 is YSYEKL in the germline V gene. Trimming cost V 4 bases and J 4 bases; bases outside gene matches: 10. This CDR3 region has 16 residues. CDR3 nucleotide sequence: TGCGCCAGCAGCCCTACAGGGGCGACGGGAGGAAACACCATATATTTT. It translates to CASSPTGATGGNTIYF.

This clone was seen a handful of times. CDR3 region: CASSSRSNQPQHF. The DNA for the CDR3 is TGTGCCAGCAGTTCGCGTAGCAATCAGCCCCAGCATTTT. The V call is TRBV28, the J call TRBJ1-5, with no clear D. V was trimmed by 4 bases and J by 0 bases, leaving 4 bases between them. CDR3 length: 13 residues. Germline V gives CDR1 MDHEN, CDR2 SYDVKM.

V gene TRBV19 combines with J gene TRBJ2-5, with 8 nucleotides matching TRBD1. The J segment lost 5 bases and the V segment lost 9 bases, leaving 5 bases of the junction unmatched. The CDR3 spans 12 residues. Germline CDR1 is LNHDA and CDR2 is SQIVND (reference sequence). The CDR3: CARARGRETQYF. The DNA for the CDR3 is TGTGCCAGGGCCAGGGGGCGGGAGACCCAGTACTTC.

This chain links TRBV19 with TRBJ2-7; D perhaps matches TRBD1 (5 bases). V gave up 5 bases and J gave up 0 bases, with 14 bases separating them. CDR1 and CDR2 from the germline V gene are LNHDA and SQIVND (reference sequence). The CDR3 spans 15 residues. CDR3 protein: CASSRWPDSSYEQYF. CDR3 bases: TGTGCCAGTAGTCGGTGGCCAGACAGCTCCTACGAGCAGTACTTC.

The V and J genes are TRBV7-8 and TRBJ2-3; TRBD1 matches 8 bases. CDR1 and CDR2 from the germline V gene are SGHVS and FQNEAQ. With 1 base clipped from V and 5 bases from J, the junction kept 5 bases outside the gene matches. The CDR3 is 15 residues long. This CDR3 reads CASSLVGRGLDTQYF. The CDR3 nucleotides read TGTGCCAGCAGCTTAGTTGGCAGGGGGCTAGATACGCAGTATTTT. Full variable domain (outside the CDR3, taken from reference TRBV7-8 and TRBJ2-3): GAGVSQSPRYKVAKRGQDVALRCDPISGHVSLFWYQQALGQGPEFLTYFQNEAQLDKSGLPSDRFFAERPEGSVSTLKIQRTQQEDSAVYLCASSLVGRGLDTQYFGPGTRLTVL.

The V gene is TRBV5-1, the J gene TRBJ1-4; 7 bases fit TRBD1. The CDR3 loop spans 14 amino acids. With 3 bases clipped from V and 8 bases from J, the junction kept 7 bases outside the gene matches. The germline gives CDR1 SGHRS, CDR2 YFSETQ. The CDR3 loop is CASSYGQVQEKLFF. Written as DNA, the CDR3 is TGCGCCAGCAGCTACGGACAGGTTCAGGAAAAACTGTTTTTT.

The genes are TRBV6-5 and TRBJ1-2; 8 positions agree with TRBD1. Trimming removed 2 bases from V and 8 bases from J; junction bases left unmatched: 4. The CDR3 extends over 13 amino acids. Germline-derived CDR1 and CDR2 are MNHEY and SVGAGI. The CDR3 bases are TGTGCCAGCAGTTACCGGACAGGGCCCGGCTACACCTTC. It translates to CASSYRTGPGYTF.

The gene calls are TRBV28 and TRBJ2-5; TRBD1 matches at 7 bases. The CDR3 is 14 amino acids. The J segment lost 4 bases and the V segment lost 5 bases, leaving 7 bases of the junction unmatched. CDR1 and CDR2 (germline): MDHEN, SYDVKM. The CDR3 DNA is TGTGCCAGCAGTAAGGTACAGGGGAGAGAGACCCAGTACTTC. Translation gives CASSKVQGRETQYF.